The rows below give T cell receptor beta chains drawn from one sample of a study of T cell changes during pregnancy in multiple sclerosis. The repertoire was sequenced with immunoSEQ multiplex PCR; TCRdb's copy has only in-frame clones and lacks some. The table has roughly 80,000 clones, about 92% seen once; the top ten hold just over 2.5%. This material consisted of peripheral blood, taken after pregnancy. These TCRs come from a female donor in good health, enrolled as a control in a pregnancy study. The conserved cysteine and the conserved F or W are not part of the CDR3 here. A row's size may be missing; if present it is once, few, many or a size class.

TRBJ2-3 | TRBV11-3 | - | ASSFTGRVTDTQY
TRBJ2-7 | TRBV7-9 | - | ASSSEQGADYK
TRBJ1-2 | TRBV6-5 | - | ASSYPQGGGYT
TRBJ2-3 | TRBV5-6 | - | ASSLYPQGDTQY
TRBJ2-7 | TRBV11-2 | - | ASSLALAGYHEQY
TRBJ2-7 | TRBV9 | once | ASSAGASVNYEQY
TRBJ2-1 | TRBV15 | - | ATSREGRSAPRGNEQF
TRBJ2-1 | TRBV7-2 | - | ASSSGTSGNEQF
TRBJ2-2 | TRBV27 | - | ASPTDRDMTGELF
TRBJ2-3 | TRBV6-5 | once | ASSYWGQGGDTQY
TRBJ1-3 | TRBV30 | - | AWSTTWEGAIY
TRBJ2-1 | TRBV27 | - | ASSFTEREQF
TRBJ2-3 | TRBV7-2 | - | ASSPRVTDTQY
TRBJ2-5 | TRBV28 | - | ASSLPDRAKETQY
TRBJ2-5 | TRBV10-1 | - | ASSESGGPTETQY
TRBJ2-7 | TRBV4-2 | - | ASSQDPSGPYEQY
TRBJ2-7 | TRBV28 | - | ASRPHPTSGRGHEQY
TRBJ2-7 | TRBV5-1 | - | ASSPRTSASSYEQY
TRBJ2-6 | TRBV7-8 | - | ASSLGGRGDSEISGANVLT
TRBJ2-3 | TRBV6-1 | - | ASSPTGGTDTQY
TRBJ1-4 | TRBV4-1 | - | ASSLNSTNEKLF
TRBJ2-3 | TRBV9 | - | ASSPSGGTDTQY
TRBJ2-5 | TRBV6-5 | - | ASSYSHLAGIETQY
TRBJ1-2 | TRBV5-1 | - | ASSYGQARWVNYGYT
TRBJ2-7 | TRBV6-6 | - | ASSYWQGASYEQY
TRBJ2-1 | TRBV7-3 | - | ASSFSGQGTFNEQF
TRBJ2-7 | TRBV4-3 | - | ASSQGTSGTYEQY
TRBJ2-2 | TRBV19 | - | ASSMGGRRRTGELF
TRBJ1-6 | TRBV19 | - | ASSEGNNSPLH
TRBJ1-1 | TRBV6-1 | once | ASSEVSGGVAF
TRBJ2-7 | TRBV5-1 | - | ASRNLAGTYEQY
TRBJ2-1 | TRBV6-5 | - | ASSYGGRDNEQF
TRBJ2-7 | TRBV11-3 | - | ASSLTSGAYEQY
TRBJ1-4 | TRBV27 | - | ASSPTGTGVEKLF
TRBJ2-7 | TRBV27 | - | ASSPTPGQASTYEQY
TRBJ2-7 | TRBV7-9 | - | ADAGKVASGSMYEQY
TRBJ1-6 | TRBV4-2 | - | ASSPQTGDNSPLH